The 31 T cell receptor beta chains listed next were all sequenced from one sample in a study of cytomegalovirus exposure and HLA in healthy donors. Primers included in the PCR were 60 Vbeta and 13 Jbeta primers. Sequencing used immunoSEQ multiplex PCR; TCRdb keeps in-frame clones, though not all of them. The repertoire holds tens of thousands of clones, about 78% seen once, with approximately 1.5% in the top ten. The sequenced sample was PBMCs. The receptors here all came from a man between 35 and 55 years old in good health and CMV-seronegative.

The chain employs TRBV29-1 and TRBJ2-1, with 7 nucleotides matching TRBD2. The V gene's germline CDR1 is SQVTM and CDR2 ANQGSEA. J was trimmed by 7 bases and V by 4 bases; bases with no gene match: 10. This CDR3 has 14 residues. The chain's CDR3 is CSVAIAGGPNEQFF. As DNA, the CDR3 is TGCAGCGTTGCCATAGCGGGTGGGCCGAATGAGCAGTTCTTC.

V usage is TRBV27 and J usage is TRBJ2-2; TRBD2 is a possible D gene (6 bases). This CDR3 spans 15 amino acids. Germline CDR1 and CDR2: MNHEY and SMNVEV (reference sequence). V lost 5 bases to trimming and J lost 3 bases, with 13 bases between them. The CDR3 region is CASSVRGAHTGELFF. The CDR3, as DNA: TGTGCCAGCAGTGTCCGCGGGGCGCACACCGGGGAGCTGTTTTTT.

This clone showed up just a few times. This sequence joins TRBV5-1 and TRBJ1-1; tentative D call: TRBD1 (6 bases). V shed 0 bases and J shed 0 bases, with 9 bases lying between them. This CDR3 region has 15 residues. Germline assignment: CDR1 SGHRS and CDR2 YFSETQ. CDR3 sequence (DNA): TGCGCCAGCAGCTTGGAGGGGGTAATGAACACTGAAGCTTTCTTT. The encoded protein is CASSLEGVMNTEAFF.

This clone was found a few times. This chain connects TRBV9 to TRBJ2-5, with TRBD1 as a possible D gene (6 bases). The ends were cut back, 0 bases at V and 5 bases at J, with 17 bases in the middle. Germline V CDR1 and CDR2: SGDLS, YYNGEE. The CDR3 is 16 amino acids. The CDR3 is CASSVAPAGAGETQYF. In DNA form, the CDR3 reads TGTGCCAGCAGCGTAGCTCCCGCAGGGGCGGGCGAGACCCAGTACTTC.

The V and J genes are TRBV28 and TRBJ1-2, with TRBD1 as a possible D gene (6 bases). Trimming removed 10 bases from V and 7 bases from J, with 19 bases in between. The CDR3 has 13 amino acids. Germline-derived CDR1 and CDR2 are MDHEN and SYDVKM. The CDR3 sequence is CATPLRGRAGYTF. The DNA of the CDR3 is TGTGCCACACCGTTGAGGGGGAGGGCTGGCTACACCTTC.

V is TRBV18 and J is TRBJ2-7; 10 nucleotides line up with TRBD1. This CDR3 is 14 amino acids long. Germline loops: CDR1 KGHSH, CDR2 LQKENI. Trimming cost V 6 bases and J 3 bases; bases outside gene matches: 5. The CDR3 nucleotides read TGTGCCAGCTCCCGGGACAGGGGTGGCTACGAGCAGTACTTC. The encoded protein is CASSRDRGGYEQYF.

Here the CDR3 reads CASSEGLNTGELFF. The DNA for the CDR3 is TGTGCCAGCAGTGAGGGCCTTAACACCGGGGAGCTGTTTTTT. J is TRBJ2-2 and V is TRBV6-4; D gene unclear. CDR1 is MRHNA and CDR2 is SNTAGT in the germline V gene. V was pared by 3 bases and J by 2 bases, with 7 bases between. CDR3 length: 14 amino acids.

The V call is TRBV19, the J call TRBJ2-2; possibly TRBD1 for D (6 bases). This CDR3 comprises 14 residues. Germline V CDR1 and CDR2: LNHDA, SQIVND (reference sequence). The V end lost 4 bases, the J end lost 7 bases, and 13 bases lay between the germline ends. This CDR3 reads CASSTLGGFGELFF. In DNA, the CDR3 is TGTGCCAGTAGTACACTAGGGGGTTTCGGGGAGCTGTTTTTT.

This chain joins TRBV4-2 and TRBJ2-1; 8 bases map to TRBD2. Germline loops: CDR1 LGHNA, CDR2 YNFKEQ. V was clipped by 1 base and J by 3 bases; unmatched bases: 5. The CDR3 spans 16 residues. The DNA of the CDR3 is TGTGCCAGCAGCCAAGGGACTAGCAGCCTCTACAATGAGCAGTTCTTC. Protein: CASSQGTSSLYNEQFF.

J is TRBJ2-7 and V is TRBV15; D is undetermined. V was pared by 0 bases and J by 2 bases, with 14 bases between. The CDR3 extends over 16 amino acids. Germline V gene data show CDR1 as LNHNV and CDR2 as YYDKDF (reference sequence). The CDR3 sequence: CATSRDLSGGAYEQYF. The DNA of the CDR3 is TGTGCCACCAGCAGAGATCTAAGTGGCGGAGCCTACGAGCAGTACTTC.

The chain joins TRBV7-9 to TRBJ2-5; TRBD2 might be the D (7 bases). V lost 2 bases and J lost 3, with 22 bases in between. Germline V lookup: CDR1 SEHNR, CDR2 FQNEAQ (reference sequence). The CDR3 loop spans 18 amino acids. CDR3 amino acids: CASSLSGAPPGAKETQYF. For the CDR3, the DNA is TGTGCCAGCAGCTTAAGCGGGGCCCCTCCGGGGGCTAAAGAGACCCAGTACTTC.

The genes are TRBV6-5 and TRBJ2-7; tentative D call: TRBD2 (6 bases). Trimming removed 5 bases at V and 3 bases at J, with 17 bases between. The CDR3 spans 15 residues. Germline V CDR1 and CDR2: MNHEY, SVGAGI. The CDR3 here is CASSGETRPHYEQYF. The CDR3 DNA follows: TGTGCCAGCAGTGGGGAGACTAGACCCCACTACGAGCAGTACTTC.

This sequence joins TRBV2 and TRBJ2-5; weak D call: TRBD2 (5 bases). From germline, CDR1 is SNHLY and CDR2 FYNNEI. Deletions cut 0 bases from V and 5 bases from J, with 13 bases between. The CDR3 is 15 residues long. CDR3 nucleotides: TGTGCCAGCAGTGAAGCATTAGGGAGAGGGGAGACCCAGTACTTC. Protein product: CASSEALGRGETQYF.

V usage is TRBV9 and J usage is TRBJ2-5; 8 nucleotides align to TRBD2. Trimming took 0 bases from V and 5 from J; bases not matched to a gene: 9. The germline CDR1 and CDR2 sequences are SGDLS and YYNGEE. CDR3 length equals 16 residues. CDR3 DNA sequence: TGTGCCAGCAGCGTAGCCCCTCGGGAGGGCCAGGAGACCCAGTACTTC. This encodes CASSVAPREGQETQYF. The full variable domain, completed using reference TRBV9 and TRBJ2-5, is DSGVTQTPKHLITATGQRVTLRCSPRSGDLSVYWYQQSLDQGLQFLIQYYNGEERAKGNILERFSAQQFPDLHSELNLSSLELGDSALYFCASSVAPREGQETQYFGPGTRLLVL.

The chain is built from TRBV6-1 and TRBJ2-7, with TRBD2 as a possible D gene (5 bases). CDR3 length: 13 amino acids. Germline values: CDR1 MNHNS, CDR2 SASEGT. Trimming removed 1 base from V and 5 bases from J, with 9 bases in between. The DNA for the CDR3 is TGTGCCAGCAGTGAAGGCCCGAGGGACGAGCAGTACTTC. Amino acids: CASSEGPRDEQYF.

The J gene is TRBJ2-1, the V gene TRBV2, with 14 nucleotides matching TRBD2. V gave up 0 bases and J gave up 8 bases; unmatched junction bases: 3. The CDR3 consists of 16 residues. Germline assignment: CDR1 SNHLY and CDR2 FYNNEI. The chain's CDR3 is CASSEAGLAGVDEQFF. CDR3 bases: TGTGCCAGCAGTGAAGCGGGACTAGCGGGAGTTGATGAGCAGTTCTTC.

This clone has more than one count but fewer than ten. The rearrangement uses TRBV6-1 and TRBJ2-3; D perhaps matches TRBD2 (6 bases). V dropped 2 bases and J dropped 2 bases, with 14 bases sitting between them. Germline CDR1 and CDR2: MNHNS and SASEGT. The CDR3 is 16 amino acids. CDR3 region: CASSERGGTSTDTQYF. The CDR3 coding sequence is TGTGCCAGCAGTGAACGGGGAGGAACTTCCACAGATACGCAGTATTTT.

The chain links TRBV28 to TRBJ2-1, with D possibly TRBD1 on 6 matching bases. The CDR3 is 15 residues long. The germline V gene has CDR1 MDHEN and CDR2 SYDVKM. Trimming shortened V by 9 bases and J by 0 bases, and 15 bases separated the two germline ends. CDR3 nucleotides: TGTGCCAGTTTGGGGGCAGGCGTCTCCTACAATGAGCAGTTCTTC. Its protein is CASLGAGVSYNEQFF.

This clone was detected once. The chain links TRBV11-2 to TRBJ1-2, with TRBD1 as a possible D gene (5 bases). CDR3 length equals 14 residues. Deletions cut 2 bases from V and 3 bases from J, with 10 bases between. Germline values: CDR1 SGHAT, CDR2 FQNNGV. DNA for the CDR3: TGTGCCAGCAGCTTAAGTCAGGGCCACTATGGCTACACCTTC. Amino acid sequence: CASSLSQGHYGYTF.

The chain combines TRBV15 with TRBJ2-5, with a weak D call TRBD2 (5 bases). The CDR3 consists of 17 residues. Germline V lookup: CDR1 LNHNV, CDR2 YYDKDF (reference sequence). Deletions cut 5 bases from V and 3 bases from J, with 22 bases between. CDR3 loop: CATSAGKSRAGEETQYF. CDR3 DNA: TGTGCCACCAGCGCCGGGAAATCCCGGGCCGGGGAAGAGACCCAGTACTTC.

V gene TRBV7-9 combines with J gene TRBJ2-7; a possible D gene is TRBD2 (5 bases). The CDR3 is made up of 14 amino acids. Germline V gives CDR1 SEHNR, CDR2 FQNEAQ (reference sequence). Trimming took off 1 base at V and 0 bases at J, with 7 bases between the two ends. The CDR3 spells CASSLVGGSYEQYF. DNA for the CDR3: TGTGCCAGCAGCTTAGTAGGAGGCTCCTACGAGCAGTACTTC.

The genes are TRBV29-1 and TRBJ2-5; 11 positions agree with TRBD1. Losses at the gene ends were 4 bases for V and 2 bases for J; bases not matched to a gene: 12. The CDR3 spans 17 residues. CDR1 is SQVTM and CDR2 is ANQGSEA in the germline V gene. The CDR3: CSVAKWDRGIPQETQYF. In DNA form, the CDR3 reads TGCAGCGTTGCAAAATGGGACAGGGGGATACCTCAAGAGACCCAGTACTTC.

The CDR3 loop is CASSQGFRHGGYTF. CDR3 nucleotides: TGTGCCAGCAGCCAAGGGTTCCGGCACGGGGGCTACACCTTC. The V gene is TRBV14, the J gene TRBJ1-2; D unclear. CDR3 length equals 14 residues. CDR1 and CDR2 from the germline V gene are SGHDN and FVKESK. Deletions cut 1 base from V and 8 bases from J, with 14 bases between.

Concerning this clone itself: At one boundary the junction diverges from the germline segment, which might be a read error. The CDR3 is CSSSLTSGRETQYF. CDR3 DNA sequence: TGTTCCAGCAGCTTGACTAGCGGGAGAGAGACCCAGTACTTC. V and J are TRBV7-9 and TRBJ2-5, with TRBD2 identical over 12 bases. This CDR3 is built from 14 residues. Germline CDR1 is SEHNR and CDR2 is FQNEAQ (reference sequence).

This clone was counted a few times. V usage is TRBV6-5 and J usage is TRBJ1-2; D unclear. This CDR3 contains 14 residues. Per the germline V gene, CDR1 is MNHEY and CDR2 is SVGAGI. V gave up 6 bases and J gave up 4 bases, with 15 bases separating them. The CDR3 is CASSLRSIGYGYTF. CDR3 DNA: TGTGCCAGCAGCCTCCGTTCCATCGGCTATGGCTACACCTTC.

The V call is TRBV6-6, the J call TRBJ1-6, with 7 bases that match TRBD1. The CDR3 is 14 residues long. Germline CDR1 reads MNHNY; CDR2 reads SVGAGI (reference sequence). J lost 7 bases, V lost 2 bases, and 2 bases had no gene match. For the CDR3, the DNA is TGTGCCAGCAGTTACGGGGGACAGAATTCACCCCTCCACTTT. Translating it yields CASSYGGQNSPLHF.

The chain is built from TRBV2 and TRBJ1-1, with D maybe TRBD1 (6 bases). Trimming took off 6 bases at V and 11 bases at J, with 19 bases between the two ends. The CDR3 totals 13 residues. CDR1 is SNHLY, CDR2 FYNNEI, per germline. DNA of the CDR3: TGTGCCAGCAGATCGATGGGGGCGGGAGGTGCTTTCTTT. Translating it yields CASRSMGAGGAFF.

This clone was detected a few times. The chain links TRBV6-1 to TRBJ1-1; D is ambiguous. V was pared by 7 bases and J by 0 bases, with 12 bases between. The CDR3 consists of 14 residues. Germline V gene sequence: CDR1 MNHNS, CDR2 SASEGT. The CDR3 sequence: CASTAGSMNTEAFF. CDR3 nucleotides: TGTGCCAGCACCGCGGGCAGCATGAACACTGAAGCTTTCTTT.

V usage is TRBV6-5 and J usage is TRBJ1-2, with 10 bases lining up with TRBD1. After removal of 2 bases from V and 4 bases from J, the junction contained 1 base not matched to a gene. Germline V lookup: CDR1 MNHEY, CDR2 SVGAGI. The CDR3 extends over 14 amino acids. The CDR3 DNA follows: TGTGCCAGCAGTTACCGGGACAGGGGCTATGGCTACACCTTC. It codes for CASSYRDRGYGYTF.

The chain joins TRBV7-3 to TRBJ2-2; D gene unclear. CDR1 SGHTA and CDR2 FQGTGA come from the germline V gene. V was shortened by 5 bases and J by 2 bases, with 15 bases between the two germline ends. This CDR3 has 16 residues. As DNA, the CDR3 is TGTGCCAGCAGCCCTTCTGACACGCGTAACACCGGGGAGCTGTTTTTT. Protein product: CASSPSDTRNTGELFF.

This clone was counted only a few times. The rearrangement links TRBV7-9 to TRBJ2-6; D uncertain. There are 10 residues in the CDR3. Germline V CDR1 and CDR2: SEHNR, FQNEAQ (reference sequence). V gave up 11 bases and J gave up 5 bases, with 4 bases separating them. The CDR3 nucleotides are TGTGCCCTCCGGGCCAACGTCCTGACTTTC. Protein sequence: CALRANVLTF.